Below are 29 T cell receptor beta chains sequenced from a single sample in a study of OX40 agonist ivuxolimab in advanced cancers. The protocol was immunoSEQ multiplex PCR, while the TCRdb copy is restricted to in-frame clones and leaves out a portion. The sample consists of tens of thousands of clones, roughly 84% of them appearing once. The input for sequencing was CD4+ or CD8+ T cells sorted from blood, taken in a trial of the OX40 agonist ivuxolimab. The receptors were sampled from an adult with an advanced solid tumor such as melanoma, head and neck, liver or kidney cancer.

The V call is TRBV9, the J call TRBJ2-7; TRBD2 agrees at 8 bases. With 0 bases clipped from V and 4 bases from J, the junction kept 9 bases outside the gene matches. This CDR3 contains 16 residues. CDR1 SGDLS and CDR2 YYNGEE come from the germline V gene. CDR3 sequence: CASSVGGTSNFYEQYF. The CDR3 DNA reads TGTGCCAGCAGCGTAGGTGGGACTAGTAATTTTTACGAGCAGTACTTC. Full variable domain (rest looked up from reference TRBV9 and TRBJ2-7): DSGVTQTPKHLITATGQRVTLRCSPRSGDLSVYWYQQSLDQGLQFLIQYYNGEERAKGNILERFSAQQFPDLHSELNLSSLELGDSALYFCASSVGGTSNFYEQYFGPGTRLTVT.

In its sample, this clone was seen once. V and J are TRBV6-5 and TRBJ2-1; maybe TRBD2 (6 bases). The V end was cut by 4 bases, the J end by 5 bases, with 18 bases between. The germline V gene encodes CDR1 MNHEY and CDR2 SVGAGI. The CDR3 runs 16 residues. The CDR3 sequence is CASSSNRASDNNEQFF. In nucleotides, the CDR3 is TGTGCCAGCAGTTCCAATCGGGCTAGCGATAACAATGAGCAGTTCTTC.

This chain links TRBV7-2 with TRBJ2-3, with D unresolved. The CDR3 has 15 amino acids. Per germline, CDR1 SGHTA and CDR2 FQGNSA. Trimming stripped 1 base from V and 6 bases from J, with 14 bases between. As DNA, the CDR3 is TGTGCCAGCAGCTTAGTAGGATTGGCCAAGGATACGCAGTATTTT. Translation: CASSLVGLAKDTQYF.

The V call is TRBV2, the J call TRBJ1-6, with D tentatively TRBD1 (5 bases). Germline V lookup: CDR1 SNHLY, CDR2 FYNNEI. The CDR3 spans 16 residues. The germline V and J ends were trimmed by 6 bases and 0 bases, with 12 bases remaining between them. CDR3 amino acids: CASSAGRSSYNSPLHF. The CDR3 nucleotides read TGTGCCAGCAGCGCAGGGAGGAGCTCCTATAATTCACCCCTCCACTTT.

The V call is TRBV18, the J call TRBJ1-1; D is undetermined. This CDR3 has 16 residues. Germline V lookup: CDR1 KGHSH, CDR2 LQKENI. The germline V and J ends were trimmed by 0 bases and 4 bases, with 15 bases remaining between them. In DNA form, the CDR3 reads TGTGCCAGCTCACCACCGGATAGAACGGAACCCACTGAAGCTTTCTTT. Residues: CASSPPDRTEPTEAFF.

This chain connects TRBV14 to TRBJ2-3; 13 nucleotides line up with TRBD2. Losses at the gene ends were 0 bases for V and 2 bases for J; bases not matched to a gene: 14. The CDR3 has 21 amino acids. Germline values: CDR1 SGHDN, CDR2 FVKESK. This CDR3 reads CASSQESQTGTSGTLTDTQYF. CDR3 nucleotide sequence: TGTGCCAGCAGCCAAGAAAGCCAGACCGGGACTAGCGGGACCCTCACAGATACGCAGTATTTT.

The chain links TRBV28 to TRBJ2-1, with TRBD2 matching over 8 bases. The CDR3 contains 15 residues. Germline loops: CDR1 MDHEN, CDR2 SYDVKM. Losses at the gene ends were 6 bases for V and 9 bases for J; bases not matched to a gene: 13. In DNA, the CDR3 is TGTGCCAGCAGCCCTCAAGCGGGAGCTGCGGGTGAGCAGTTCTTC. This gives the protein CASSPQAGAAGEQFF. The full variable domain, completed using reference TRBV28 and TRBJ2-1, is DVKVTQSSRYLVKRTGEKVFLECVQDMDHENMFWYRQDPGLGLRLIYFSYDVKMKEKGDIPEGYSVSREKKERFSLILESASTNQTSMYLCASSPQAGAAGEQFFGPGTRLTVL.

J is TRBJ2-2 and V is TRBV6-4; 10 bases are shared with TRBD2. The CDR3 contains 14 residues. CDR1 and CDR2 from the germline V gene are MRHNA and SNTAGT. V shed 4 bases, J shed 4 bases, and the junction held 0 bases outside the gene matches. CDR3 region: CASSASGSTGELFF. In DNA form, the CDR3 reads TGTGCCAGCAGTGCTAGCGGGAGCACCGGGGAGCTGTTTTTT.

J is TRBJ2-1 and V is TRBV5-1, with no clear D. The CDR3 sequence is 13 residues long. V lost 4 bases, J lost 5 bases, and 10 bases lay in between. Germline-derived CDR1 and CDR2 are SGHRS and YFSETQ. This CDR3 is CASSEDTDNEQFF. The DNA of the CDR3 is TGCGCCAGCAGCGAGGATACAGACAATGAGCAGTTCTTC.

In DNA, the CDR3 is TGTGCCAGCAGCTTTAAACAGGGGTACGAGCAGTACTTC. Translating it yields CASSFKQGYEQYF. The chain employs TRBV5-6 and TRBJ2-7; TRBD1 matches at 7 bases. The V gene's germline CDR1 is SGHDT and CDR2 YYEEEE. V was clipped by 2 bases and J by 4 bases; unmatched bases: 3. This CDR3 contains 13 residues.

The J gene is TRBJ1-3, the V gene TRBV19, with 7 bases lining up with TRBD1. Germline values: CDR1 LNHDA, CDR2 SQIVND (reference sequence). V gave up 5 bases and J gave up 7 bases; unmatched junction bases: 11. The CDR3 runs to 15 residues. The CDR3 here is CASSHRRQGRNTIYF. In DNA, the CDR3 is TGTGCCAGTAGTCACCGTCGACAGGGTCGGAACACCATATATTTT.

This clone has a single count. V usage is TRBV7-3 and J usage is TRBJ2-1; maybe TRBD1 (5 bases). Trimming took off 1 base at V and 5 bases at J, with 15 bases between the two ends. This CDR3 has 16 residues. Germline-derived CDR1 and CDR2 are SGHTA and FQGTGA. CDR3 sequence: CASSLNPPGSDNEQFF. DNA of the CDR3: TGTGCCAGCAGCTTAAACCCGCCAGGGTCGGACAATGAGCAGTTCTTC.

The CDR3: CASSPRSSGQETQYF. The CDR3 nucleotides are TGTGCCAGCAGCCCTCGGTCCTCCGGCCAAGAGACCCAGTACTTC. The chain employs TRBV9 and TRBJ2-5; unclear D gene. CDR3 length: 15 amino acids. The V gene lost 4 bases and the J gene lost 1 base, with 14 bases spanning the gap. Germline CDR1 and CDR2: SGDLS and YYNGEE.

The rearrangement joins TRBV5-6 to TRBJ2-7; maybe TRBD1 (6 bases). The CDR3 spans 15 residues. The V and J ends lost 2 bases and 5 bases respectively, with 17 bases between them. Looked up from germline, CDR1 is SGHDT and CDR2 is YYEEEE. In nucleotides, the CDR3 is TGTGCCAGCAGCTTAACAGGGTGGACCGGGCACGAGCAGTACTTC. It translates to CASSLTGWTGHEQYF.

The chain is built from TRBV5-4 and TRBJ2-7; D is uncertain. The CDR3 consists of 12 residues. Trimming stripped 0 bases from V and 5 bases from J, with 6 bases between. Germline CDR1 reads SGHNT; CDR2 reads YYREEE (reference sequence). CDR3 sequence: CASSLAEDEQYF. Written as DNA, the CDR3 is TGTGCCAGCAGCTTGGCCGAGGACGAGCAGTACTTC.

CDR3 sequence reads: CASSSTSSSYNEQFF. In DNA form, the CDR3 reads TGTGCCAGCAGCTCTACCTCCTCGTCCTACAATGAGCAGTTCTTC. The chain combines TRBV9 with TRBJ2-1; no reliable D call. Per the germline V gene, CDR1 is SGDLS and CDR2 is YYNGEE. Trimming pared 4 bases from V and 1 base from J, leaving 12 bases between. The CDR3 spans 15 residues.

CDR3 DNA sequence: TGCGCCAGCAGCCCCGAGGGAGGGGACACTGAAGCTTTCTTT. It is translated as CASSPEGGDTEAFF. The chain couples TRBV5-1 to TRBJ1-1; a possible D gene is TRBD1 (5 bases). Germline V CDR1 and CDR2: SGHRS, YFSETQ. The V and J ends lost 4 bases and 3 bases respectively, with 13 bases between them. The CDR3 runs to 14 residues.

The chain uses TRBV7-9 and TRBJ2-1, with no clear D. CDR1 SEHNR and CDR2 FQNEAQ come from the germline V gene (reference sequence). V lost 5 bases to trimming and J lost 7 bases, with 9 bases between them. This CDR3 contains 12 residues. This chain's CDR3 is CASSPASNEQFF. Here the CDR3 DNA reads TGTGCCAGCAGCCCAGCTAGTAATGAGCAGTTCTTC.

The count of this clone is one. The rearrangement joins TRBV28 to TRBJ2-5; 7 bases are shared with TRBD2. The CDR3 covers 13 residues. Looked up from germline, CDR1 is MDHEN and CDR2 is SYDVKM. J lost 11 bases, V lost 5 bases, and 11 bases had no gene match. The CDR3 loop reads CASSPPGGREQYF. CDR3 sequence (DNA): TGTGCCAGCAGTCCCCCGGGGGGTCGGGAGCAGTACTTC. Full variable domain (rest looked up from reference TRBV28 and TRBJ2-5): DVKVTQSSRYLVKRTGEKVFLECVQDMDHENMFWYRQDPGLGLRLIYFSYDVKMKEKGDIPEGYSVSREKKERFSLILESASTNQTSMYLCASSPPGGREQYFGPGTRLLVL.

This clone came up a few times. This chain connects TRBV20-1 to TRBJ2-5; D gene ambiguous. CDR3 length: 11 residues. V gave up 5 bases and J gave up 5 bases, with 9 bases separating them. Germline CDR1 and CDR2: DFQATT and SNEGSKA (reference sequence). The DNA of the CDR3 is TGCAGTGCTCCCATGGGGGAGACCCAGTACTTC. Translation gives CSAPMGETQYF.

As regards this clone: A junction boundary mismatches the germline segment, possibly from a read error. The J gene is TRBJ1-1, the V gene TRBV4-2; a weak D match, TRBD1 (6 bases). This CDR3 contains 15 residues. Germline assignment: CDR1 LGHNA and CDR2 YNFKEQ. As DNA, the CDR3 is TGTGCCAGCAGCCAAGCAGGGCAGGGGATGACTGAAGTTTTCTTT. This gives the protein CASSQAGQGMTEVFF.

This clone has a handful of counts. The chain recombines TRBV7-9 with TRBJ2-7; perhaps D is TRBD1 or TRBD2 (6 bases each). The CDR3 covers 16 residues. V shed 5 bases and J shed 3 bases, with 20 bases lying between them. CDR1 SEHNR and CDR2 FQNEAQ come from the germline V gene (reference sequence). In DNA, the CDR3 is TGTGCCAGCAGCAGACCCGGGGGCAGCTTTAGCTACGAGCAGTACTTC. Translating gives CASSRPGGSFSYEQYF.

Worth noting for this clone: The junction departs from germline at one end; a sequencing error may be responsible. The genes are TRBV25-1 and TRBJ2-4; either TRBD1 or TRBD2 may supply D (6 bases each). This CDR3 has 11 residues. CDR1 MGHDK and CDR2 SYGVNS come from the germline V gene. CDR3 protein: CASSEWGALFF. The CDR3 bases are TGTGCCAGCAGTGAATGGGGGGCCCTCTTCTTC.

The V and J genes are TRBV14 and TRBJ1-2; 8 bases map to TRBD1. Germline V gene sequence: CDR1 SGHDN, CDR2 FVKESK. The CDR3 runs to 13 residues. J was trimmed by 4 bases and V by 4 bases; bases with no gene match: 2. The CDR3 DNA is TGTGCCAGCAGCCCACAGGGGGGCTATGGCTACACCTTC. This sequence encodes CASSPQGGYGYTF.

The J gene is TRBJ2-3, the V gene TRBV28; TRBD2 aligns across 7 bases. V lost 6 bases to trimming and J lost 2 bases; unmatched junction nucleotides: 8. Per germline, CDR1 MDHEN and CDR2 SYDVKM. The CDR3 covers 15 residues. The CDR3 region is CASSQAGVNTDTQYF. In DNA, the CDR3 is TGTGCCAGCAGCCAGGCGGGAGTGAACACAGATACGCAGTATTTT.

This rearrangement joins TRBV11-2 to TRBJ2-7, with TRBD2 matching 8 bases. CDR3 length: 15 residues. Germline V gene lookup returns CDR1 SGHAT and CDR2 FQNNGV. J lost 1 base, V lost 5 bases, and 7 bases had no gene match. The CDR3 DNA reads TGTGCCAGCAGCCAAACTAGCGGTCTGTCCTACGAGCAGTACTTC. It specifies CASSQTSGLSYEQYF.

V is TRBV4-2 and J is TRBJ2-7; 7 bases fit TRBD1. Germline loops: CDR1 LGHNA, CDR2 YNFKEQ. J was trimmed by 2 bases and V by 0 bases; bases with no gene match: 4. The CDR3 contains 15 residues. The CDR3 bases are TGTGCCAGCAGCCAAGATCAGGACAGGACCTACGAGCAGTACTTC. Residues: CASSQDQDRTYEQYF.

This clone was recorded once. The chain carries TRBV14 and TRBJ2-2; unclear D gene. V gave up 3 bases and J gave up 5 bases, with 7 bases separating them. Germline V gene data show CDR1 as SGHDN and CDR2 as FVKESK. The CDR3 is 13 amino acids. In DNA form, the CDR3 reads TGTGCCAGCAGCCAGGCTGGTACCGGGGAGCTGTTTTTT. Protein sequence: CASSQAGTGELFF.

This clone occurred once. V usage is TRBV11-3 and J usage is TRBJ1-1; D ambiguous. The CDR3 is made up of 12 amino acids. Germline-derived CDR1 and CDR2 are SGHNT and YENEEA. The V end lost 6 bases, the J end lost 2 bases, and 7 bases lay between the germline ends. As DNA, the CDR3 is TGTGCCAGCAGGTGGGGAAACACTGAAGCTTTCTTT. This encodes CASRWGNTEAFF.